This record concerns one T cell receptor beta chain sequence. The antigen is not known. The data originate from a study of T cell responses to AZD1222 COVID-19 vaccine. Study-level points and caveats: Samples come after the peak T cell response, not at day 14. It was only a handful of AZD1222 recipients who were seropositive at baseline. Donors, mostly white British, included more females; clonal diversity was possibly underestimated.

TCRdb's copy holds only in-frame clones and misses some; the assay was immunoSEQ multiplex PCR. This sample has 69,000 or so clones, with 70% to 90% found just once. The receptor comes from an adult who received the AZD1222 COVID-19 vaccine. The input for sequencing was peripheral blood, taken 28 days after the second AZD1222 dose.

This CDR3 is CASRGPGRGQETQYF. CDR3 nucleotide sequence: TGTGCCAGCAGGGGCCCGGGACGTGGCCAAGAGACCCAGTACTTC. The V call is TRBV6-5, the J call TRBJ2-5; D is perhaps TRBD1 or TRBD2 (5 bases each). The V gene's germline CDR1 is MNHEY and CDR2 SVGAGI. The ends were cut back, 6 bases at V and 1 base at J, with 15 bases in the middle. This CDR3 region has 15 residues.